This record covers a single T cell receptor (beta chain). Antigen specificity is unknown. The sequenced template was RNA, covering the TCR beta CDR3 region. The library came from an HTBI-primed first-round RT-PCR and a second-round multiplex PCR. Each CDR3 protein is one row after TCRdb ran MiXCR on the multiplex PCR reads. The table lists over a million distinct CDR3 sequences, about two fifths of them singletons. These data come from a study of Graves' ophthalmopathy and Graves' hyperthyroidism. Across the whole study: Hyperthyroidism qualified as stable when ophthalmopathy did not develop within 18 months of follow-up. Whole-study results and caveats: In blood, most expanded thyroid clonotypes above 0.001 frequency were also detected.

V lost 3 bases, J lost 7 bases, and 27 bases lay in between. CDR1 is SQVTM and CDR2 is ANQGSEA in the germline V gene. CDR3 size: 18 residues. Hyperthyroidism was new, under 2 months, in patients aged 18 to 65. The clonotype comes from an adult man with Graves' hyperthyroidism. The material sequenced was peripheral blood or thyroid tissue (not recorded which). The genes are TRBV29-1 and TRBJ1-4; D remains unclear. CDR3 coding DNA: TGCAGCGTTGATCCGCGGGCAGGAAATATTGAGTTTGGTGAAAAACTGTTTTTT. It yields the protein CSVDPRAGNIEFGEKLFF.